The clone carrying this TCR beta chain occurred a few times. Sequenced by immunoSEQ multiplex PCR; TCRdb stores in-frame clones only, minus some. The table lists almost 350,000 clones, approximately 91% of them singletons. The data were obtained in a study of blood T cell repertoires in COVID-19. Trimming stripped 3 bases from V and 4 bases from J, with 7 bases between. Germline loops: CDR1 SGHTA, CDR2 FQGNSA. This CDR3 comprises 13 residues. Sequencing was done on a sample of PBMCs or T cells enriched from blood (not recorded which). The chain combines TRBV7-2 with TRBJ1-3; D not certain. The receptor was isolated from a woman in her twenties or thirties who had been exposed to COVID-19. The CDR3 coding sequence is TGTGCCAGCAGCTTCAAACAGGGAAACACCATATATTTT. Translated, it gives CASSFKQGNTIYF.